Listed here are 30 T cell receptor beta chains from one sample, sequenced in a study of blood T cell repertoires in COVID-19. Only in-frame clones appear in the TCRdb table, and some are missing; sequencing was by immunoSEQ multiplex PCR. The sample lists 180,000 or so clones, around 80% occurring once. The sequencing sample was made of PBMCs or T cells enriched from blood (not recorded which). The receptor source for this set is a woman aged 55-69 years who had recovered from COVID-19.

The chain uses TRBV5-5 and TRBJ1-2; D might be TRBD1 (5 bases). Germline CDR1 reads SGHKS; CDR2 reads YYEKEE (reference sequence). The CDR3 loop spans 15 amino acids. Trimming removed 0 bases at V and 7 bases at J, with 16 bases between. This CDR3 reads CASSLVQDHPSGYTF. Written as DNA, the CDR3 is TGTGCCAGCAGCTTGGTACAGGACCACCCCAGTGGCTACACCTTC.

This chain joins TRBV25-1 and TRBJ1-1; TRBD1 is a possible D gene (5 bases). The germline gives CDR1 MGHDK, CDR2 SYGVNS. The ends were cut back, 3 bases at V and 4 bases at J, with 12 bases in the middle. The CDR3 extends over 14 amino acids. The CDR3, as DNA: TGTGCCAGCAGTGATTCTGGACATATCACTGAAGCTTTCTTT. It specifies CASSDSGHITEAFF.

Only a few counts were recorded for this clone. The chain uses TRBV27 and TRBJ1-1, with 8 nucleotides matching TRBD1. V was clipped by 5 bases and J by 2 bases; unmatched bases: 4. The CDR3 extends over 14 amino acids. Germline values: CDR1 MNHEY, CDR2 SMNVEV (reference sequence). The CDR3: CASSPGGGNTEAFF. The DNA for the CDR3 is TGTGCCAGCAGTCCAGGGGGCGGCAACACTGAAGCTTTCTTT.

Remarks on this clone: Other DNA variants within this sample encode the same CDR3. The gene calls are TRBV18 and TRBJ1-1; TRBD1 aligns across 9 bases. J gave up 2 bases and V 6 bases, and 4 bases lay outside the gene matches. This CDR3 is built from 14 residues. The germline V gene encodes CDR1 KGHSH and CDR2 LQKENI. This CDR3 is CASSQGQGNTEAFF. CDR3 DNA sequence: TGTGCCAGCTCTCAGGGACAGGGCAACACTGAAGCTTTCTTT.

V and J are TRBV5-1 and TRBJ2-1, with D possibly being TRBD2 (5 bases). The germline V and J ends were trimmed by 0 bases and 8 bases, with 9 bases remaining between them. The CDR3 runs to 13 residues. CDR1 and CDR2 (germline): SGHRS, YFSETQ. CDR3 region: CASSLGMGDEQFF. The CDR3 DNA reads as TGCGCCAGCAGCTTGGGAATGGGAGATGAGCAGTTCTTC.

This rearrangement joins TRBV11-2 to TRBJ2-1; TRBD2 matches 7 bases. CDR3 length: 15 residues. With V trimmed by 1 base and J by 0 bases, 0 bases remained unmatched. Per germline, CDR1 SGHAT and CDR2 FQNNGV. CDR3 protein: CASSLGGGSYNEQFF. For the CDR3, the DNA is TGTGCCAGCAGCTTAGGGGGGGGCTCCTACAATGAGCAGTTCTTC.

The CDR3 loop is CASSRQSQGANEKLFF. The DNA of the CDR3 is TGCGCCAGCTCCCGCCAAAGTCAGGGGGCGAATGAAAAACTGTTTTTT. J is TRBJ1-4 and V is TRBV5-1; 8 bases map to TRBD1. In germline, CDR1 is SGHRS, CDR2 YFSETQ. V gave up 7 bases and J gave up 5 bases; unmatched junction bases: 13. The CDR3 has 16 amino acids.

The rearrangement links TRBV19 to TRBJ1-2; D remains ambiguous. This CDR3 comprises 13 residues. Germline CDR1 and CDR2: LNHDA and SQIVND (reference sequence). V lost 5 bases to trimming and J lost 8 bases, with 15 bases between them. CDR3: CASSPGSQTGYTF. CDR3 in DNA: TGTGCCAGTAGTCCCGGATCCCAGACAGGCTACACCTTC.

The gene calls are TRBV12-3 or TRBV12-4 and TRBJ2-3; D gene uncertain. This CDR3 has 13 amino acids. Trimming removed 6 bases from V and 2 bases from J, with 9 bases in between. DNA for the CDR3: TGTGCCAGCAGGCCCGACACCACAGATACGCAGTATTTT. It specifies CASRPDTTDTQYF.

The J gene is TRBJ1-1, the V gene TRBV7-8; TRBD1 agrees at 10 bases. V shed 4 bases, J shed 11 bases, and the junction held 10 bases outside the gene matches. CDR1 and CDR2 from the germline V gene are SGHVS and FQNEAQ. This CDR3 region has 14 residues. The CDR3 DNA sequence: TGTGCCAGCAGCTCGGCGGCGACAGGGGGCTCGGCTTTCTTT. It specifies CASSSAATGGSAFF.

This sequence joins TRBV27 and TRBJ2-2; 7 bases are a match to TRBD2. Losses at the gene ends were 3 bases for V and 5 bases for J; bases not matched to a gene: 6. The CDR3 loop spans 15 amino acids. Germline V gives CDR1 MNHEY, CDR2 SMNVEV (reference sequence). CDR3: CASSFVVGRTGELFF. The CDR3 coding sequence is TGTGCCAGCAGTTTTGTCGTCGGGAGGACCGGGGAGCTGTTTTTT.

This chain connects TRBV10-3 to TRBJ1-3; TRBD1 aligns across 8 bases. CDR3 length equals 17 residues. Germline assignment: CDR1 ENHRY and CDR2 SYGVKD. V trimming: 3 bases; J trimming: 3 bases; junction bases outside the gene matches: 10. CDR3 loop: CAISDTGTGIFGNTIYF. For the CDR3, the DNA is TGTGCCATCAGTGATACCGGGACAGGTATTTTTGGAAACACCATATATTTT.

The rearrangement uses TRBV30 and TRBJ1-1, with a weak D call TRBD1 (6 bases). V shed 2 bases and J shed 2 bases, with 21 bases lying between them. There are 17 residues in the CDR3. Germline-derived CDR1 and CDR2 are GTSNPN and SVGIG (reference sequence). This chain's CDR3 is CAWSKIATGQGNTEAFF. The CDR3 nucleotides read TGTGCCTGGAGTAAAATCGCGACAGGCCAGGGAAACACTGAAGCTTTCTTT.

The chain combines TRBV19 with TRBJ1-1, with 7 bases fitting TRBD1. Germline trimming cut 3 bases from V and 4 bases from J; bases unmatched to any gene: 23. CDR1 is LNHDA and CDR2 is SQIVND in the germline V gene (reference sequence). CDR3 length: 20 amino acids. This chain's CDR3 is CASSIVLPFLRTGVTTEAFF. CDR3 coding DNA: TGTGCCAGTAGTATCGTATTGCCGTTTTTACGGACAGGCGTGACCACTGAAGCTTTCTTT.

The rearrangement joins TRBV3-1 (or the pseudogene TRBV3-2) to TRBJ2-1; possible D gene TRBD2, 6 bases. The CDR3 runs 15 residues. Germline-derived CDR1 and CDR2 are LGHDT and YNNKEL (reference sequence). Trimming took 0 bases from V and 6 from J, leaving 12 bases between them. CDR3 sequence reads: CASSQDLPGGNEQFF. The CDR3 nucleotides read TGTGCCAGCAGCCAAGATCTCCCCGGGGGCAATGAGCAGTTCTTC.

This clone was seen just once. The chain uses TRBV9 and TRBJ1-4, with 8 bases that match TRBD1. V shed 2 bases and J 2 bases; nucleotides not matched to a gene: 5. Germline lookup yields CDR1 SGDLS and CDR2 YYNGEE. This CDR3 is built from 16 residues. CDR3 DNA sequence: TGTGCCAGCAGCGTCGACCCAGGGGGCACTAATGAAAAACTGTTTTTT. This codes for CASSVDPGGTNEKLFF.

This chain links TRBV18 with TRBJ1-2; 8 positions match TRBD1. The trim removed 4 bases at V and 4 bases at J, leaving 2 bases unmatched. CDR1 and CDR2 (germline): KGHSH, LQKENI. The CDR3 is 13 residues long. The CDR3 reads CASSLDRVYGYTF. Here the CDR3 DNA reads TGTGCCAGCTCACTGGACAGGGTCTATGGCTACACCTTC.

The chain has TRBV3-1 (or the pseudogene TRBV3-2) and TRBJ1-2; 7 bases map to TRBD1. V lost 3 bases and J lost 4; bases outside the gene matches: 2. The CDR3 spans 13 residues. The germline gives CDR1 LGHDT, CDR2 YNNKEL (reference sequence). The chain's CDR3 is CASSQPGGYGYTF. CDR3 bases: TGTGCCAGCAGCCAGCCAGGGGGCTATGGCTACACCTTC.

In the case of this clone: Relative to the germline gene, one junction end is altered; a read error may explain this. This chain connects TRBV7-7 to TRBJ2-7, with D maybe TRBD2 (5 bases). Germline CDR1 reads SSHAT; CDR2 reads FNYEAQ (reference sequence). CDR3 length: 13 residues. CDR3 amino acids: CASSSEGSNEQYF. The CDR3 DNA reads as TGTGCTAGCAGCAGTGAGGGTAGCAACGAGCAGTACTTC.

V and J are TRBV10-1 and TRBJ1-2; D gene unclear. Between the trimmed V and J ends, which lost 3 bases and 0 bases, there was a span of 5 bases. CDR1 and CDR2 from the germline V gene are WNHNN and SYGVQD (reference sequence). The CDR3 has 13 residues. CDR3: CASSEQTNYGYTF. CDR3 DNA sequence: TGCGCCAGCAGTGAACAGACTAACTATGGCTACACCTTC.

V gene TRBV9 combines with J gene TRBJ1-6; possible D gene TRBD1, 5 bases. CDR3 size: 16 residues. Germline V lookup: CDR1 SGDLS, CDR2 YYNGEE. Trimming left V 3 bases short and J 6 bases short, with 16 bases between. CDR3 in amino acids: CASSAGGAPGNSPLHF. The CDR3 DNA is TGTGCCAGCAGCGCCGGGGGAGCGCCCGGTAATTCACCCCTCCACTTT.

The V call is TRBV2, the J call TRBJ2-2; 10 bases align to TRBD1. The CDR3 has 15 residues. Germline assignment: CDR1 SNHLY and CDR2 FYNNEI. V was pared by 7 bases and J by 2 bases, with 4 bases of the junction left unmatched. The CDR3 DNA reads TGTGCCAGCACCGGGGACAGGGGAAACACCGGGGAGCTGTTTTTT. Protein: CASTGDRGNTGELFF.

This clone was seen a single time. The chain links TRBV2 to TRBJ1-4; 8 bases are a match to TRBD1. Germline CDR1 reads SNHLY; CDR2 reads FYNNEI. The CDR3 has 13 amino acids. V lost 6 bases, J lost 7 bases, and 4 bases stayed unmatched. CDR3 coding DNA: TGTGCCAGCAGGGGGACAGGTGGTGAAAAACTGTTTTTT. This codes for CASRGTGGEKLFF.

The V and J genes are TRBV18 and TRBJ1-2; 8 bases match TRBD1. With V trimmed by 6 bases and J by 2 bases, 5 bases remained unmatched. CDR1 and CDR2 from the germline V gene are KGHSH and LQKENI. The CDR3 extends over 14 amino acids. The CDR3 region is CASSQQGGNYGYTF. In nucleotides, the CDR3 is TGTGCCAGCTCGCAACAGGGGGGAAACTATGGCTACACCTTC.

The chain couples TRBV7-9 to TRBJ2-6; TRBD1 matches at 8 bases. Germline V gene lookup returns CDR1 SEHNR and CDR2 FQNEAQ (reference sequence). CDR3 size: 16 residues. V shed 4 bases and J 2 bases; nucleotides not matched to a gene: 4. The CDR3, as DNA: TGTGCCAGCAGCTCCCCGACAGGGGCTGGGGCCAACGTCCTGACTTTC. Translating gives CASSSPTGAGANVLTF.

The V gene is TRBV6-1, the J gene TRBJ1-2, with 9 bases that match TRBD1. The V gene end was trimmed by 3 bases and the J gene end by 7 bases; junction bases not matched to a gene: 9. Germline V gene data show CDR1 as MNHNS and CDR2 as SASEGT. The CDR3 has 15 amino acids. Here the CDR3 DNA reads TGTGCCAGCAGTGAGGGGCGGACAGGGGAGGGTGGCTACACCTTC. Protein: CASSEGRTGEGGYTF.

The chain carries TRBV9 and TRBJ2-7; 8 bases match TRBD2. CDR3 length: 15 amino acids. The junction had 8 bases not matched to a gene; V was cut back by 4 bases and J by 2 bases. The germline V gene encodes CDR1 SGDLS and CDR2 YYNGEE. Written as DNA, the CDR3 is TGTGCCAGCAGCCCCTCGGCGGGAGGTGCCTACGAGCAGTACTTC. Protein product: CASSPSAGGAYEQYF.

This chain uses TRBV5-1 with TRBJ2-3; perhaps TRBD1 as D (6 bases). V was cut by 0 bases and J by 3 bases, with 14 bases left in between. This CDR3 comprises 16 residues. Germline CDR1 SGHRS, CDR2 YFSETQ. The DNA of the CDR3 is TGCGCCAGCAGCTTGGGACAGGAAGAGGGGACAGATACGCAGTATTTT. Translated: CASSLGQEEGTDTQYF.

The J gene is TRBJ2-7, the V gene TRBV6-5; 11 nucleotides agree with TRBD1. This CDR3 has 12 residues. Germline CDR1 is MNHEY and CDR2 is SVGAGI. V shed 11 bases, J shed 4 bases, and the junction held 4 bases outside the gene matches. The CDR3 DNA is TGTGCCGGAGGGACAGGGGGTTACGAGCAGTACTTC. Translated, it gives CAGGTGGYEQYF.

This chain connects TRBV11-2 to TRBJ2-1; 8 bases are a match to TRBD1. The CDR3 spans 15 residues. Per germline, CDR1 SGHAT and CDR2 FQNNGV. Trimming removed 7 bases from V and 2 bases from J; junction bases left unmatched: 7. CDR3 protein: CASNSQGATYNEQFF. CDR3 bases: TGTGCCAGCAACTCCCAGGGGGCGACCTACAATGAGCAGTTCTTC.